The 18 T cell receptor beta chains below were found in one sample sequenced in a study of T-cell memory formation after mild COVID-19. One entry per CDR3 protein, called by TCRdb with MiXCR from the 5' RACE reads. Seen here are around 340,000 distinct CDR3 sequences, roughly 13% observed once, and the top ten hold 20% to 25%. The sequenced sample was PBMCs or a T cell subset sorted from them (not recorded which). The receptors were gathered from a man younger than 35 who had mild COVID-19 (a few samples of this study predate the infection). Cell type and time point are not known.

In this sample, this clonotype turned up many times. V and J are TRBV7-2 and TRBJ2-5, with TRBD1 as a possible D gene (5 bases). Germline V CDR1 and CDR2: SGHTA, FQGNSA. Trimming removed 4 bases at V and 2 bases at J, with 11 bases between. The CDR3 runs to 14 residues. The CDR3 reads CASSSGGAQETQYF. The CDR3, as DNA: TGTGCCAGCAGCTCGGGTGGGGCTCAAGAGACCCAGTACTTC.

This clonotype has just a few counts. This sequence joins TRBV4-3 and TRBJ2-7, with D possibly matching TRBD2 (6 bases). Between the trimmed V and J ends, which lost 0 bases and 2 bases, there was a span of 14 bases. Germline V lookup: CDR1 LGHNA, CDR2 YSLEER. CDR3 length: 16 residues. The CDR3 DNA reads as TGCGCCAGCAGCCAAGATCACAGCGGGCGACCCTACGAGCAGTACTTC. It translates to CASSQDHSGRPYEQYF.

This rearrangement joins TRBV27 to TRBJ2-1; D not certain. The CDR3 is made up of 17 amino acids. V lost 3 bases to trimming and J lost 3 bases, with 18 bases between them. From germline, CDR1 is MNHEY and CDR2 SMNVEV (reference sequence). Here the CDR3 reads CASSFRLLPAGYNEQFF. CDR3 DNA: TGTGCCAGCAGTTTCCGACTCCTCCCTGCCGGCTACAATGAGCAGTTCTTC.

This clonotype was observed a handful of times. J is TRBJ2-5 and V is TRBV20-1, with TRBD2 matching 10 bases. This CDR3 comprises 14 residues. Germline V gene data show CDR1 as DFQATT and CDR2 as SNEGSKA (reference sequence). The V gene end was trimmed by 6 bases and the J gene end by 6 bases; junction bases not matched to a gene: 10. In nucleotides, the CDR3 is TGCAGTGCCGAGGATAGCGGGGGGCCGAAGACCCAGTACTTC. Translated: CSAEDSGGPKTQYF.

Only a few counts were recorded for this clonotype. The CDR3 protein is CASSFVRWTQYF. The CDR3 DNA follows: TGTGCCAGCAGTTTCGTTAGGTGGACCCAGTACTTC. The rearrangement uses TRBV12-3 or TRBV12-4 and TRBJ2-5; no firm D call. The V end lost 3 bases, the J end lost 7 bases, and 9 bases lay between the germline ends. The CDR3 totals 12 residues.

The chain has TRBV5-1 and TRBJ1-6, with a possible D match to TRBD1 (6 bases). CDR3 size: 14 residues. The germline CDR1 and CDR2 sequences are SGHRS and YFSETQ. V lost 4 bases and J 10 bases, leaving 15 bases between the germline ends. In DNA, the CDR3 is TGCGCCAGCAGCCTCGGACAGTTTGGGTCACCCCTCCACTTT. It encodes CASSLGQFGSPLHF. The entire variable domain, with the rest obtained from reference TRBV5-1 and TRBJ1-6, is as follows: KAGVTQTPRYLIKTRGQQVTLSCSPISGHRSVSWYQQTPGQGLQFLFEYFSETQRNKGNFPGRFSGRQFSNSRSEMNVSTLELGDSALYLCASSLGQFGSPLHFGNGTRLTVT.

This clonotype showed up just a few times. The chain has TRBV4-2 and TRBJ2-7, with D perhaps assigned TRBD1 or TRBD2 (5 bases each). Trimming took off 0 bases at V and 0 bases at J, with 9 bases between the two ends. CDR3 length: 15 amino acids. The germline gives CDR1 LGHNA, CDR2 YNFKEQ. The CDR3 spells CASSQDGGPSYEQYF. DNA for the CDR3: TGTGCCAGCAGCCAAGATGGGGGACCCTCCTACGAGCAGTACTTC.

This clonotype was picked up one time. This sequence joins TRBV15 and TRBJ1-2; 9 bases are shared with TRBD1. The germline gives CDR1 LNHNV, CDR2 YYDKDF (reference sequence). Trimming cost V 3 bases and J 6 bases; bases outside gene matches: 8. The CDR3 is made up of 15 amino acids. DNA for the CDR3: TGTGCCACCAGCAGTCCGGGACAGGGTATCGATGGCTACACCTTC. The encoded protein is CATSSPGQGIDGYTF. Supplemented by reference TRBV15 and TRBJ1-2, the full variable domain reads DAMVIQNPRYQVTQFGKPVTLSCSQTLNHNVMYWYQQKSSQAPKLLFHYYDKDFNNEADTPDNFQSRRPNTSFCFLDIRSPGLGDTAMYLCATSSPGQGIDGYTFGSGTRLTVV.

This clonotype has just one count. The rearrangement uses TRBV21-1 and TRBJ2-2; TRBD2 is the table's D call, not checked against the DNA. TRBV21-1 is given as a pseudogene. CDR3 length equals 17 residues. The CDR3 loop is CASSPTRGGANTGELFF. For the CDR3, the DNA is TGTGCCAGCAGCCCCACTAGAGGGGGGGCGAACACCGGGGAGCTGTTTTTT.

This clonotype appeared a few times. The chain is built from TRBV7-2 and TRBJ2-1; 9 bases fit TRBD1. From germline, CDR1 is SGHTA and CDR2 FQGNSA. CDR3 length equals 15 residues. The J segment lost 7 bases and the V segment lost 3 bases, leaving 7 bases of the junction unmatched. CDR3 bases: TGTGCCAGCAGCTTCCGGGACAGGGTTCAGAATGAGCAGTTCTTC. Encoded protein: CASSFRDRVQNEQFF.

The chain joins TRBV29-1 to TRBJ2-5; no definite D call. The length of the CDR3 is 8 residues. CDR1 is SQVTM, CDR2 ANQGSEA, per germline. The ends were cut back, 2 bases at V and 12 bases at J, with 4 bases in the middle. Written as DNA, the CDR3 is TGCAGCGTTGAATTGGAGTACTTC. Its translation: CSVELEYF.

This clonotype has only a few counts. V gene TRBV6-2 or TRBV6-3 combines with J gene TRBJ2-2; 8 positions agree with TRBD1. V shed 6 bases and J 0 bases; nucleotides not matched to a gene: 3. Germline assignment: CDR1 MNHEY and CDR2 SVGEGT. This CDR3 region has 15 residues. The CDR3 loop reads CASSPQGANTGELFF. The CDR3, as DNA: TGTGCCAGCAGCCCACAGGGGGCGAACACCGGGGAGCTGTTTTTT.

J is TRBJ2-1 and V is TRBV5-1, with 9 bases lining up with TRBD1. The CDR3 runs 13 residues. Germline CDR1 and CDR2: SGHRS and YFSETQ. V lost 4 bases to trimming and J lost 6 bases; unmatched junction nucleotides: 2. CDR3 protein: CASSVTGGNEQFF. The DNA for the CDR3 is TGCGCCAGCAGCGTGACAGGGGGCAATGAGCAGTTCTTC. Using reference TRBV5-1 and TRBJ2-1 for the parts outside the CDR3, the full variable domain is KAGVTQTPRYLIKTRGQQVTLSCSPISGHRSVSWYQQTPGQGLQFLFEYFSETQRNKGNFPGRFSGRQFSNSRSEMNVSTLELGDSALYLCASSVTGGNEQFFGPGTRLTVL.

The CDR3 loop is CASSLSWGAYNEQFF. The CDR3 nucleotides read TGTGCCAGCAGCTTGTCGTGGGGGGCCTACAATGAGCAGTTCTTC. This chain joins TRBV5-4 and TRBJ2-1, with a weak D call TRBD2 (6 bases). The ends were cut back, 1 base at V and 2 bases at J, with 10 bases in the middle. CDR1 and CDR2 from the germline V gene are SGHNT and YYREEE (reference sequence). CDR3 length equals 15 residues.

This clonotype was observed a handful of times. The rearrangement uses TRBV7-2 and TRBJ2-2, with 11 nucleotides matching TRBD2. The CDR3 spans 17 residues. CDR1 and CDR2 (germline): SGHTA, FQGNSA. V lost 5 bases to trimming and J lost 8 bases; unmatched junction nucleotides: 13. The CDR3: CASSLHSGGASFGELFF. The CDR3 region has the DNA TGTGCCAGCAGCCTCCATAGCGGGGGGGCCAGCTTTGGGGAGCTGTTTTTT.

This clonotype appeared a few times. The chain uses TRBV7-2 and TRBJ2-2; possibly TRBD1 or TRBD2 for D (5 bases each). CDR1 is SGHTA, CDR2 FQGNSA, per germline. CDR3 length: 17 amino acids. V was clipped by 2 bases and J by 1 base, with 14 bases between them. The CDR3 bases are TGTGCCAGCAGCTTAAGGCCCCGGGGCGGGAACACCGGGGAGCTGTTTTTT. It is translated as CASSLRPRGGNTGELFF. Full variable domain (missing parts from reference TRBV7-2 and TRBJ2-2): GAGVSQSPSNKVTEKGKDVELRCDPISGHTALYWYRQSLGQGLEFLIYFQGNSAPDKSGLPSDRFSAERTGGSVSTLTIQRTQQEDSAVYLCASSLRPRGGNTGELFFGEGSRLTVL.

This clonotype has only a few counts. The chain joins TRBV6-6 to TRBJ2-5, with 14 bases fitting TRBD2. CDR3 length equals 16 residues. The V gene's germline CDR1 is MNHNY and CDR2 SVGAGI (reference sequence). J gave up 5 bases and V 5 bases, and 7 bases lay outside the gene matches. The CDR3 is CASSPTSGGAWETQYF. DNA of the CDR3: TGTGCCAGCAGTCCGACTAGCGGGGGGGCCTGGGAGACCCAGTACTTC.

This clonotype appeared a few times. The chain joins TRBV9 to TRBJ2-3; D not resolved. The germline V gene has CDR1 SGDLS and CDR2 YYNGEE. Trimming left V 2 bases short and J 4 bases short, with 5 bases between. This CDR3 is built from 12 residues. Here the CDR3 DNA reads TGTGCCAGCAGCGTTAGTGCAGATACGCAGTATTTT. Translating gives CASSVSADTQYF.